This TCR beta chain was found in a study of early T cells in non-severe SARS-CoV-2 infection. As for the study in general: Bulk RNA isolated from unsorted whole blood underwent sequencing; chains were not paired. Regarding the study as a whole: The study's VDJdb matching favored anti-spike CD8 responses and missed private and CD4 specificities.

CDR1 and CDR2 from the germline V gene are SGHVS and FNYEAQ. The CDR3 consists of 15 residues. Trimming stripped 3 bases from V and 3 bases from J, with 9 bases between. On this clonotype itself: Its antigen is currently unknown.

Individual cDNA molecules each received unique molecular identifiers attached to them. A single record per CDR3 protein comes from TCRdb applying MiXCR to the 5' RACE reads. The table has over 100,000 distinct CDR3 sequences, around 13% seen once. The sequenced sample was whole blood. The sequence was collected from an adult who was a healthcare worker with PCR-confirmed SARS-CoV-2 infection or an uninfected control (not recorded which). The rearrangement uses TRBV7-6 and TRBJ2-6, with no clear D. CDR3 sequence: CASSLSPGGANVLTF. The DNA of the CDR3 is TGTGCCAGCAGCTTGTCCCCGGGTGGGGCCAACGTCCTGACTTTC.